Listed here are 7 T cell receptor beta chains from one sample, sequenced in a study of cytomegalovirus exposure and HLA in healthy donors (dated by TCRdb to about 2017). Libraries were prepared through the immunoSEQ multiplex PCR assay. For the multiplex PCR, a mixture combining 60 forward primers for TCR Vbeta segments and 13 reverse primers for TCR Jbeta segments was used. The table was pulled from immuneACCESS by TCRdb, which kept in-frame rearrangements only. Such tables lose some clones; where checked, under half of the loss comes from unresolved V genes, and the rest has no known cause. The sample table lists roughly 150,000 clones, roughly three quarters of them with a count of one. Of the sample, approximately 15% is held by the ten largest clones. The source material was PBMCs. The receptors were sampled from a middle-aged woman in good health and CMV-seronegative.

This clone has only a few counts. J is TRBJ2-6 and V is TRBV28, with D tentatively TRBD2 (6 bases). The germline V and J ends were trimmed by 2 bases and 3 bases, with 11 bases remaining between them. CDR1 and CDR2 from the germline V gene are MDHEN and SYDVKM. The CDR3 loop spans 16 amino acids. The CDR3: CASSLITSRGANVLTF. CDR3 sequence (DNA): TGTGCCAGCAGTTTAATAACTAGCCGTGGGGCCAACGTCCTGACTTTC.

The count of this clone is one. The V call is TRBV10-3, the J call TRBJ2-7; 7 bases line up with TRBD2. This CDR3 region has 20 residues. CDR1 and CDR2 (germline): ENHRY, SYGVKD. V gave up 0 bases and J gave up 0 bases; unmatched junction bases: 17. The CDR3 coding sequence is TGTGCCATCAGTGAGTCAGCTTGGGGGAGGGCCGATGATCGCTCCTACGAGCAGTACTTC. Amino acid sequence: CAISESAWGRADDRSYEQYF.

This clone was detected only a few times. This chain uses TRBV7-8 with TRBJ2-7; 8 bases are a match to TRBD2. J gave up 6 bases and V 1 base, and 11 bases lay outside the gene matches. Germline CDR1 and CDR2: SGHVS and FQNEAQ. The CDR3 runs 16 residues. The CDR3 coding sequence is TGTGCCAGCAGCTTAGAGATGAGCCGGGAGGGGGGCGAGCAGTACTTC. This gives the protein CASSLEMSREGGEQYF. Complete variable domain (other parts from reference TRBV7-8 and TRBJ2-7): GAGVSQSPRYKVAKRGQDVALRCDPISGHVSLFWYQQALGQGPEFLTYFQNEAQLDKSGLPSDRFFAERPEGSVSTLKIQRTQQEDSAVYLCASSLEMSREGGEQYFGPGTRLTVT.

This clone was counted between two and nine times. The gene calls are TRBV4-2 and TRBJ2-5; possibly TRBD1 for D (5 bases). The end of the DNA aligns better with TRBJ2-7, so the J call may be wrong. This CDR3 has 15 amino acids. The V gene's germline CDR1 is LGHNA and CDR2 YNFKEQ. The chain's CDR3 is CASSQQAQGRYEQYF. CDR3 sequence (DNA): TGTGCCAGCAGCCAACAGGCGCAGGGTAGATACGAGCAGTACTTC.

CDR3 protein: CASSVRTGGSYGYTF. The CDR3 bases are TGTGCCAGCAGCGTTAGGACAGGGGGGAGCTATGGCTACACCTTC. The chain couples TRBV9 to TRBJ1-2; 10 positions match TRBD1. The CDR3 spans 15 residues. J gave up 4 bases and V 2 bases, and 5 bases lay outside the gene matches. Germline V lookup: CDR1 SGDLS, CDR2 YYNGEE.

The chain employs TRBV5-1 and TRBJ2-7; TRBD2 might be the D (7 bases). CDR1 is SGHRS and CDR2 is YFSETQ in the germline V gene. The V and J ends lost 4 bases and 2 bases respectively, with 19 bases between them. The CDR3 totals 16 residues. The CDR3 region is CASSLPRGAGTYEQYF. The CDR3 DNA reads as TGCGCCAGCAGCCTCCCACGGGGGGCGGGGACCTACGAGCAGTACTTC. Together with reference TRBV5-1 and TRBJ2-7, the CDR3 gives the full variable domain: KAGVTQTPRYLIKTRGQQVTLSCSPISGHRSVSWYQQTPGQGLQFLFEYFSETQRNKGNFPGRFSGRQFSNSRSEMNVSTLELGDSALYLCASSLPRGAGTYEQYFGPGTRLTVT.

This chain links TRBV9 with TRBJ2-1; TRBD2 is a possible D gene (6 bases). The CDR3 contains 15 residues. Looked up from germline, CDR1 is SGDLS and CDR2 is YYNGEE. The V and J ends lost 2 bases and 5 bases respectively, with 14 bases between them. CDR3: CASSVTTRRDNEQFF. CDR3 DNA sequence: TGTGCCAGCAGCGTGACGACTAGACGTGACAATGAGCAGTTCTTC.